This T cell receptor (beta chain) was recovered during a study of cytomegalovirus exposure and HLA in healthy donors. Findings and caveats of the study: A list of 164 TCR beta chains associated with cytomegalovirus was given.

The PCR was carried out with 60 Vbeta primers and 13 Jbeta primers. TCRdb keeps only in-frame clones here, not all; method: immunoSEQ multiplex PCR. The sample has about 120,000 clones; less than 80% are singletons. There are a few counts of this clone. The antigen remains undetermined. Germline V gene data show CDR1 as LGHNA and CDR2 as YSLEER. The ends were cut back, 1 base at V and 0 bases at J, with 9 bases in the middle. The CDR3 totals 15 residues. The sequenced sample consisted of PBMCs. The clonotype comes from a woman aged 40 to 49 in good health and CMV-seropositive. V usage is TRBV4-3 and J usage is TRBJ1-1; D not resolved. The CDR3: CASSQGHRMNTEAFF. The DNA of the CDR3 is TGCGCCAGCAGCCAAGGCCACAGAATGAACACTGAAGCTTTCTTT.